This T cell receptor (beta chain) was captured in a study of lymphopenia after photon versus proton radiotherapy (dated by TCRdb to between 2018 and 2021). For the study in its entirety: In patients with gastrointestinal tumors who developed high-grade lymphopenia, the study compared the immunological effects of photon radiation therapy with those of proton radiation therapy. A cohort of around 20 patients with gastrointestinal tumors who received either photon or proton therapy and subsequently developed lymphopenia was included. The study aimed to characterize how the two radiation modalities differ in their impact on the immune system. Results the study describes overall, beyond this receptor: The survival association was assessed only in patients who died, and the authors presented better survival with proton therapy as a possibility rather than a demonstrated result. Proton-treated patients stayed relatively stable during treatment, while photon-treated patients lost naive T cells and TCR diversity and gained effector/memory populations. Across the cohort, a larger post-nadir drop in TCR diversity was inversely correlated with overall survival time among patients who died. After the lymphocyte count nadir, repertoires from photon-treated patients showed oligoclonal expansion, particularly of CD8+ Temra cells, and this expansion drove the decline in diversity.

The library was generated by the immunoSEQ multiplex PCR assay. Deep sequencing of rearranged TCR beta loci, alongside multiparametric flow cytometry, was used to profile T cell repertoires. As stored in TCRdb, this immuneACCESS dataset retains in-frame rearrangements with V and J assigned. A fraction of the clones does not appear; measured against another copy, unresolved V genes explain less than half of the discrepancy, and the remainder lacks a known reason. Across this sample there are more than 45,000 clones, with 65% to 85% seen only once. The top ten hold around 2.1% of the sample. V lost 6 bases and J lost 5 bases, and the count of bases not matched to a germline gene is 8. Taken from cysteine to phenylalanine, the CDR3 has 15 residues. The entry retains the CDR3 DNA only, 45 bases that are in frame from base 1. CDR1 and CDR2 are drawn from the germline V gene (reference sequence): SEHNR, FQNEAQ.

For this clone: Its antigen is still unknown. No clone much larger than this one lies a single base away; base qualities are absent.

The sequence was collected from a man in his fifties or sixties with pancreatic cancer. The specimen comprised peripheral blood, sampled from a patient treated with proton-based radiotherapy. Here the chain combines TRBV7-9 and TRBJ2-2, with 8 bases matching TRBD1. CDR3 region: CASRETGVGTGELFF. The nucleotide sequence is TGTGCCAGCAGGGAGACAGGGGTTGGAACCGGGGAGCTGTTTTTT.